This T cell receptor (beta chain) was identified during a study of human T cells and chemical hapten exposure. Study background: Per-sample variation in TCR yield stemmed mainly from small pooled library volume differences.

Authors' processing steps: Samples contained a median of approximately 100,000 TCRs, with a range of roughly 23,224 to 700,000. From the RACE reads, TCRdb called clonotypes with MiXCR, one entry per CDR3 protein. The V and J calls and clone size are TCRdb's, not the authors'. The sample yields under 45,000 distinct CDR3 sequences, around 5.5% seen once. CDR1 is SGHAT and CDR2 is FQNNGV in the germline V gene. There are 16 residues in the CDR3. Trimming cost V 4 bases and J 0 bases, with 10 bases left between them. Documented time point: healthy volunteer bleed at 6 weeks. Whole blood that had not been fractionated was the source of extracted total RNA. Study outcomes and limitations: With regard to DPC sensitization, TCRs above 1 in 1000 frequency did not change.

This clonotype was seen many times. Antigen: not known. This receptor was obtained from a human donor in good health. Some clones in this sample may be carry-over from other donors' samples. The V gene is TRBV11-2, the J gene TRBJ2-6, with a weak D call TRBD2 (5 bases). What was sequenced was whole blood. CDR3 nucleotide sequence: TGTGCCAGCAGCTGGACTGATATCTCTGGGGCCAACGTCCTGACTTTC. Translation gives CASSWTDISGANVLTF.